The TCR beta chain under discussion was sequenced for a study of blood T cells in healthy people across ages. This clonotype was counted a few times. Primed by a sample-barcoded 5' primer and a J-beta primer mix, a second PCR proceeded for 7 to 11 cycles. TCRdb re-called the 5' RACE reads with MiXCR, one entry per CDR3 protein. This sample has 450,000 to 700,000 distinct CDR3 sequences, with approximately 30% found just once. Germline V gives CDR1 MNHNY, CDR2 SVGAGI (reference sequence). The V and J ends lost 8 bases and 0 bases respectively, with 17 bases between them. The CDR3 loop spans 16 amino acids.

The chain is built from TRBV6-6 and TRBJ2-1; D is possibly TRBD2 (6 bases). Sequencing used blood. The source of this sequence is a woman between 70 and 85 years old in good health. The CDR3 here is CASRNPQTSSYNEQFF. CDR3 sequence (DNA): TGTGCCAGCCGAAACCCCCAGACTAGCTCCTACAATGAGCAGTTCTTC.